The rows below give T cell receptor beta chains drawn from one sample of a study of blood T cell repertoires in COVID-19. Generated by immunoSEQ multiplex PCR, the TCRdb table keeps only in-frame clones and is missing some. The repertoire has roughly 150,000 clones, around 82% of them found once; the top ten carry about 19%. Sequencing was done on a sample of peripheral blood. The receptor source for this set is a woman in her seventies who had recovered from COVID-19. The CDR3 runs from the conserved cysteine through the conserved F or W. Each record gives: clone size, J gene, D gene, V gene, CDR3 DNA, CDR3 protein. The D gene is left open where the match is weak. Not every row has a clone size; where given, it reads once, few, many or a size class.

>once|TRBJ1-5|NA|TRBV24-1
TGTGCCACCAGTGCCGGGGATCGGGGAGGGGGTAGCAATCAGCCCCAGCATTTT
CATSAGDRGGGSNQPQHF
>NA|TRBJ1-1|NA|TRBV19
TGTGCCAGTAGTAGACAGGTAAACACTGAAGCTTTCTTT
CASSRQVNTEAFF
>few|TRBJ1-5|NA|TRBV4-2
TGTGCCAGCAGCCGAGGGCGGGCGGAGCCCCAGCATTTT
CASSRGRAEPQHF
>once|TRBJ1-2|NA|TRBV6-5
TGTGCCAGCAGACCCAAGGGGGACTATGGCTACACCTTC
CASRPKGDYGYTF
>NA|TRBJ2-5|TRBD2|TRBV18
TGTGCCAGCTCACGGCGACTAGCGGGGGACGGAGAGACCCAGTACTTC
CASSRRLAGDGETQYF
>NA|TRBJ2-7|TRBD2|TRBV11-3
TGTGCCAGCAGCCCCTACCAGACTAGCTCCGAGCAGTACTTC
CASSPYQTSSEQYF
>NA|TRBJ1-5|NA|TRBV18
TGTGCCAGCTCCTCTGACACAAATCAGCCCCAGCATTTT
CASSSDTNQPQHF
>NA|TRBJ2-2|NA|TRBV6-2/TRBV6-3
TGTGCCAGCAGTTACTCCCCGACGGGGACCGGGGAGCTGTTTTTT
CASSYSPTGTGELFF
>NA|TRBJ2-3|NA|TRBV25-1
TGTGCCAGCAGAACCTCCCGGAGAACAGATACGCAGTATTTT
CASRTSRRTDTQYF
>NA|TRBJ2-5|NA|TRBV5-1
TGCGCCAGCAGCCGCGGGGCGGGACAAGAGACCCAGTACTTC
CASSRGAGQETQYF
>NA|TRBJ1-4|NA|TRBV5-1
TGCGCCAGCAGCTACCGACAGCAAATTAATGAAAAACTGTTTTTT
CASSYRQQINEKLFF
>NA|TRBJ2-5|NA|TRBV20-1
TGCAGTGCTACCGAAGAGACCCAGTACTTC
CSATEETQYF
>NA|TRBJ1-5|TRBD1|TRBV10-3
TGTGCCACGGGACAGGGGCGGGATCAGCCCCAGCATTTT
CATGQGRDQPQHF
>NA|TRBJ1-1|NA|TRBV12-3/TRBV12-4
TGTGCCAGCATCTCAACGGCCGGGACTGAAGCTTTCTTT
CASISTAGTEAFF
>NA|TRBJ2-5|NA|TRBV7-2
TGTGCCAGCAGCACCCGAGGAGGGGAGACCCAGTACTTC
CASSTRGGETQYF
>NA|TRBJ2-3|NA|TRBV5-4
TGTGCCAGCAGCTTGGGTAGGGGCTCCCGCCCCGTGGATACGCAGTATTTT
CASSLGRGSRPVDTQYF
>NA|TRBJ1-5|TRBD1|TRBV6-4
TGTGCCAGGAGTGAGGGGCAGGGGGCAAGCAATCAGCCCCAGCATTTT
CARSEGQGASNQPQHF
>NA|TRBJ1-5|TRBD1|TRBV28
TGTGCCAGCAGTCCCCCGGGACAGGGGATTAATCAGCCCCAGCATTTT
CASSPPGQGINQPQHF
>NA|TRBJ1-1|NA|TRBV6-6
TGTGCCAGCAGTTACTTAGGGGCATCCGAAGCTTTCTTT
CASSYLGASEAFF
>once|TRBJ1-2|TRBD1|TRBV11-2
TGTGCCAGCAGCTTAGATGCGGGGACAGGCCCCTATGGCTACACCTTC
CASSLDAGTGPYGYTF
>NA|TRBJ1-4|NA|TRBV14
TGTGCCAGCAGCCAACGGGGTGCCAGGAGTGAAAAACTGTTTTTT
CASSQRGARSEKLFF
>NA|TRBJ2-7|TRBD2|TRBV11-2
TGTGCCAGCAGCTTGGGACTAGCGGCGGGAGCCTACGAGCAGTACTTC
CASSLGLAAGAYEQYF
>NA|TRBJ1-2|TRBD1|TRBV5-6
TGTGCCAGCAGCCCGGGGACAGTCTATGGCTACACCTTC
CASSPGTVYGYTF
>NA|TRBJ1-5|NA|TRBV30
TGTGCCTGGAGTGTACGGGGGGTTGGCAATCAGCCCCAGCATTTT
CAWSVRGVGNQPQHF
>NA|TRBJ1-3|NA|TRBV19
TGTGCCAGTAGACGGTTCTCTGGAAACACCATATATTTT
CASRRFSGNTIYF
>NA|TRBJ2-3|NA|TRBV19
TGTGCCAGTAGTATTACGCGGCTCACAGATACGCAGTATTTT
CASSITRLTDTQYF
>NA|TRBJ1-1|NA|TRBV5-5
TGTGCCAGCAGCTTGTTAGCTCTTAATACTGAAGCTTTCTTT
CASSLLALNTEAFF
>NA|TRBJ2-5|NA|TRBV7-8
TGTGCCAGCAGCTCTCCCGCCGGGGCCCAGTACTTC
CASSSPAGAQYF
>NA|TRBJ1-1|NA|TRBV4-3
TGCGCCAGCAGCCAAGTGGGGAGGGACACTGAAGCTTTCTTT
CASSQVGRDTEAFF
>NA|TRBJ1-1|TRBD1|TRBV10-2
TGCGCCAGCAGCCGGACAGGGAGGCCTGAAGCTTTCTTT
CASSRTGRPEAFF
>once|TRBJ2-5|TRBD1|TRBV27
TGTGCCAGCAGTCCCGGACAGGGCCTAAGAGAGACCCAGTACTTC
CASSPGQGLRETQYF
>NA|TRBJ2-3|TRBD2|TRBV7-2
TGTGCCAGCAGCTTAAATGGCGGGAGGACTGGGGATACGCAGTATTTT
CASSLNGGRTGDTQYF
>many|TRBJ1-2|NA|TRBV19
TGTGCCAGTACCATGGGGCAGGTGGATGGCTACACCTTC
CASTMGQVDGYTF
>once|TRBJ2-7|TRBD1|TRBV10-3
TGTGCCATCAGCGCGACAGGGGCCGGCGGCGAGCAGTACTTC
CAISATGAGGEQYF
>NA|TRBJ2-7|TRBD1|TRBV15
TGTGCCACTACACCCGGGACAGGGTACGAGCAGTACTTC
CATTPGTGYEQYF
>NA|TRBJ1-3|NA|TRBV5-5
TGTGCCAGCAGCCTACAGGGTCCCCCTGGAAACACCATATATTTT
CASSLQGPPGNTIYF
>NA|TRBJ2-5|NA|TRBV10-3
TGTGCCATCAGTGATGGGCACGGAGAGACCCAGTACTTC
CAISDGHGETQYF
>NA|TRBJ2-7|NA|TRBV4-1
TGCGCCAGCAGCCACTCGGGACTCCTAATACCTTACGAGCAGTACTTC
CASSHSGLLIPYEQYF
>NA|TRBJ1-4|TRBD1|TRBV7-9
TGTGCCAGCAGCCCCCCGAAGGGCGGGACAGGGAATGAAAAACTGTTTTTT
CASSPPKGGTGNEKLFF
>NA|TRBJ1-5|NA|TRBV19
TGTGCCAGTAAGGGGGACGGTAGCAATCAGCCCCAGCATTTT
CASKGDGSNQPQHF
>NA|TRBJ2-7|NA|TRBV7-9
TGTGCCAGCAGCTCCCGACAGGCACTCGACGACGAGCAGTACTTC
CASSSRQALDDEQYF
>few|TRBJ2-1|NA|TRBV4-2
TGTGCCAGCAGCCAAAAGGGGGTCTACAATGAGCAGTTCTTC
CASSQKGVYNEQFF
>NA|TRBJ2-1|NA|TRBV7-3
TGTGCCAGCAGCATACCCGGTAAATACAATGAGCAGTTCTTC
CASSIPGKYNEQFF
>once|TRBJ2-1|TRBD1|TRBV9
TGTGCCAGCAGCACAAGGACAGGGTACAATGAGCAGTTCTTC
CASSTRTGYNEQFF
>NA|TRBJ1-2|NA|TRBV28
TGTGCCAGCAGTTCCCCACGCGGAGGGAACTATGGCTACACCTTC
CASSSPRGGNYGYTF